This T cell receptor (beta chain) was recorded in a study of tumor-infiltrating lymphocytes in oesophageal squamous cell carcinoma. The CDR3 is made up of 15 amino acids. CDR1 KGHSH and CDR2 LQKENI come from the germline V gene. TCRdb fed the PCR reads into MiXCR, producing one record per CDR3 protein. The sample has 10,000 or so distinct CDR3 sequences; about three fifths are singletons. The receptor comes from a male donor with esophageal squamous cell carcinoma. Sequencing was performed on esophageal tumor tissue. V is TRBV18 and J is TRBJ2-1; 9 bases map to TRBD1. TRBJ2-5 matches the DNA end more closely, so the J call is doubtful. CDR3 bases: TGTGCCAGCTCACCACCTTTACAGGGGGCGGAGACCCAGTACTTC. Residues: CASSPPLQGAETQYF.